What follows are 26 T cell receptor beta chains derived from one specimen sequenced in a study of T cell responses to AZD1222 COVID-19 vaccine. Produced via immunoSEQ multiplex PCR; TCRdb's table is partial and in-frame only. The sample has over 130,000 clones; just under 95% are singletons. The sample consisted of peripheral blood, taken on day 0 of AZD1222 vaccination. These receptors were obtained from an adult in good health.

The chain recombines TRBV5-8 with TRBJ2-1, with no clear D. The length of the CDR3 is 15 residues. The ends were cut back, 4 bases at V and 4 bases at J, with 15 bases in the middle. The germline V gene has CDR1 SGHTS and CDR2 YDEGEE. The DNA for the CDR3 is TGTGCCAGCAGCCCAACGACCAGAAAGTACAATGAGCAGTTCTTC. The encoded protein is CASSPTTRKYNEQFF.

The J gene is TRBJ1-1, the V gene TRBV6-5, with 7 nucleotides matching TRBD1. From germline, CDR1 is MNHEY and CDR2 SVGAGI. With 0 bases clipped from V and 0 bases from J, the junction kept 4 bases outside the gene matches. The CDR3 length is 16 residues. For the CDR3, the DNA is TGTGCCAGCAGTTACTCGACAGGGTTCATGAACACTGAAGCTTTCTTT. This codes for CASSYSTGFMNTEAFF.

The chain recombines TRBV18 with TRBJ1-2, with a weak D call TRBD1 (6 bases). This CDR3 region has 13 residues. Germline lookup yields CDR1 KGHSH and CDR2 LQKENI. V lost 5 bases to trimming and J lost 3 bases, with 10 bases between them. In DNA, the CDR3 is TGTGCCAGCTCAGTCAGGGGAGACTATGGCTACACCTTC. Translating it yields CASSVRGDYGYTF. The entire variable domain, with the rest obtained from reference TRBV18 and TRBJ1-2, is as follows: NAGVMQNPRHLVRRRGQEARLRCSPMKGHSHVYWYRQLPEEGLKFMVYLQKENIIDESGMPKERFSAEFPKEGPSILRIQQVVRGDSAAYFCASSVRGDYGYTFGSGTRLTVV.

The CDR3 sequence: CASSRGQGNYGYTF. CDR3 DNA sequence: TGTGCCAGCAGTCGTGGACAGGGGAACTATGGCTACACCTTC. The V call is TRBV6-5, the J call TRBJ1-2; TRBD1 matches 9 bases. This CDR3 comprises 14 residues. Trimming took 5 bases from V and 2 from J; bases not matched to a gene: 3. From germline, CDR1 is MNHEY and CDR2 SVGAGI.

The CDR3 is CASSLGQGDQPQHF. As DNA, the CDR3 is TGCGCCAGCAGCTTGGGTCAGGGAGATCAGCCCCAGCATTTT. The chain has TRBV5-1 and TRBJ1-5; TRBD1 is a possible D gene (5 bases). Trimming removed 0 bases from V and 5 bases from J, with 9 bases in between. Germline CDR1 is SGHRS and CDR2 is YFSETQ. The CDR3 has 14 amino acids.

Comment on this clone: This sample includes further DNA sequences coding for the same CDR3. J is TRBJ2-1 and V is TRBV7-2; no firm D call. The germline CDR1 and CDR2 sequences are SGHTA and FQGNSA. Trimming removed 4 bases from V and 4 bases from J, with 5 bases in between. The CDR3 consists of 12 residues. The CDR3 nucleotides read TGTGCCAGCAGCTCGAGGTACAATGAGCAGTTCTTC. It yields the protein CASSSRYNEQFF.

The chain is built from TRBV6-5 and TRBJ2-3; maybe TRBD2 (5 bases). The CDR3 extends over 15 amino acids. Trimming shortened V by 6 bases and J by 4 bases, and 17 bases separated the two germline ends. The germline CDR1 and CDR2 sequences are MNHEY and SVGAGI. DNA for the CDR3: TGTGCCAGCAGCGAGAGGAGGCTAGCCTCAGATACGCAGTATTTT. Translation: CASSERRLASDTQYF.

This clone was found once. This chain uses TRBV4-1 with TRBJ1-1; unclear D gene. The CDR3 has 11 residues. V was clipped by 1 base and J by 6 bases, with 3 bases between them. Germline values: CDR1 MGHRA, CDR2 YSYEKL. The CDR3 coding sequence is TGCGCCAGCAGCCAAGCCGCTGAAGCTTTCTTT. Translating gives CASSQAAEAFF.

The chain uses TRBV5-4 and TRBJ2-5, with D unclear. The CDR3 sequence is 13 residues long. Trimming pared 2 bases from V and 1 base from J, leaving 6 bases between. The germline V gene has CDR1 SGHNT and CDR2 YYREEE (reference sequence). The chain's CDR3 is CASSFYLQETQYF. CDR3 in DNA: TGTGCCAGCAGCTTTTACCTCCAAGAGACCCAGTACTTC.

Concerning this clone: The junction departs from germline at one end; a sequencing error may be responsible. The rearrangement joins TRBV7-7 to TRBJ2-3, with D possibly TRBD2 on 6 matching bases. This CDR3 contains 13 residues. The germline CDR1 and CDR2 sequences are SSHAT and FNYEAQ (reference sequence). The CDR3 bases are TGTGCTAGCAGCTTAGCGGAGGCAGATACGCAGTATTTT. Encoded protein: CASSLAEADTQYF.

The V and J genes are TRBV11-2 and TRBJ2-3; 9 bases align to TRBD2. Germline V lookup: CDR1 SGHAT, CDR2 FQNNGV. Trimming took 1 base from V and 3 from J; bases not matched to a gene: 8. The CDR3 sequence is 17 residues long. CDR3 protein: CASSLVQGLAGTDTQYF. The CDR3 coding sequence is TGTGCCAGCAGCTTAGTTCAGGGACTAGCTGGGACAGATACGCAGTATTTT.

The chain has TRBV11-2 and TRBJ2-1; 9 bases line up with TRBD1. This CDR3 is built from 15 residues. V shed 2 bases, J shed 6 bases, and the junction held 5 bases outside the gene matches. Germline values: CDR1 SGHAT, CDR2 FQNNGV. CDR3 DNA: TGTGCCAGCAGCTTATTACAGGGGGCATTCAATGAGCAGTTCTTC. Its translation: CASSLLQGAFNEQFF.

J is TRBJ1-4 and V is TRBV9, with D perhaps matching TRBD1 (5 bases). The CDR3 is 14 amino acids. Germline CDR1 reads SGDLS; CDR2 reads YYNGEE. The V gene lost 4 bases and the J gene lost 8 bases, with 15 bases spanning the gap. The CDR3, as DNA: TGTGCCAGCAGCAGCAGAGGCAGGGAAGAAAAACTGTTTTTT. This codes for CASSSRGREEKLFF.

The rearrangement joins TRBV28 to TRBJ2-1; the D gene is possibly TRBD2 (6 bases). CDR3 length: 15 amino acids. Trimming left V 7 bases short and J 2 bases short, with 15 bases between. The germline CDR1 and CDR2 sequences are MDHEN and SYDVKM. CDR3 nucleotides: TGTGCCAGCACCCCCGGGAGCGGTCCCTACAATGAGCAGTTCTTC. It translates to CASTPGSGPYNEQFF. Full variable domain (remainder filled in from reference TRBV28 and TRBJ2-1): DVKVTQSSRYLVKRTGEKVFLECVQDMDHENMFWYRQDPGLGLRLIYFSYDVKMKEKGDIPEGYSVSREKKERFSLILESASTNQTSMYLCASTPGSGPYNEQFFGPGTRLTVL.

The genes are TRBV6-4 and TRBJ2-1, with TRBD1 as a possible D gene (6 bases). Germline V gene lookup returns CDR1 MRHNA and CDR2 SNTAGT. The CDR3 is 17 amino acids. Trimming took 5 bases from V and 0 from J, leaving 17 bases between them. CDR3 DNA sequence: TGTGCCAGCAGTCAAGAACTAACAGGGAGCTCCTACAATGAGCAGTTCTTC. Protein: CASSQELTGSSYNEQFF.

The V and J genes are TRBV20-1 and TRBJ1-2, with 7 nucleotides matching TRBD1. Germline V CDR1 and CDR2: DFQATT, SNEGSKA (reference sequence). J lost 2 bases, V lost 3 bases, and 3 bases had no gene match. The CDR3 runs to 13 residues. In DNA, the CDR3 is TGCAGTGCTAGTATACAGGGGAACTATGGCTACACCTTC. Protein sequence: CSASIQGNYGYTF.

The chain couples TRBV3-1 (or the pseudogene TRBV3-2) to TRBJ1-4, with D tentatively TRBD1 (5 bases). Deletions cut 4 bases from V and 8 bases from J, with 17 bases between. CDR3 length: 15 amino acids. The V gene's germline CDR1 is LGHDT and CDR2 YNNKEL (reference sequence). The CDR3 coding sequence is TGTGCCAGCAGCCCGCCTAGCGGGACGGGCGAAAAACTGTTTTTT. Amino acid sequence: CASSPPSGTGEKLFF.

The V gene is TRBV27, the J gene TRBJ2-3; D uncertain. Germline V gene lookup returns CDR1 MNHEY and CDR2 SMNVEV (reference sequence). CDR3 length: 15 amino acids. V shed 5 bases and J shed 4 bases, with 16 bases lying between them. The CDR3 DNA is TGTGCCAGCAGTCCCCACCCAAGGGTCCCAGATACGCAGTATTTT. This codes for CASSPHPRVPDTQYF.

The chain uses TRBV5-1 and TRBJ2-3; maybe TRBD2 (5 bases). V dropped 4 bases and J dropped 2 bases, with 23 bases sitting between them. The CDR3 totals 18 residues. Germline V gene sequence: CDR1 SGHRS, CDR2 YFSETQ. The CDR3 DNA sequence: TGCGCCAGCAGCCCGCCGAATAAAGGCTCGGGAAACACAGATACGCAGTATTTT. It translates to CASSPPNKGSGNTDTQYF. Full variable domain (rest looked up from reference TRBV5-1 and TRBJ2-3): KAGVTQTPRYLIKTRGQQVTLSCSPISGHRSVSWYQQTPGQGLQFLFEYFSETQRNKGNFPGRFSGRQFSNSRSEMNVSTLELGDSALYLCASSPPNKGSGNTDTQYFGPGTRLTVL.

V and J are TRBV5-1 and TRBJ2-4, with unresolved D. The CDR3 is 14 amino acids. Germline CDR1 reads SGHRS; CDR2 reads YFSETQ. The V gene lost 4 bases and the J gene lost 7 bases, with 15 bases spanning the gap. The CDR3 sequence is CASSPNSAANIQYF. CDR3 nucleotide sequence: TGCGCCAGCAGCCCTAACAGCGCCGCCAACATTCAGTACTTC.

V is TRBV19 and J is TRBJ2-2, with unresolved D. Between the trimmed V and J ends, which lost 8 bases and 1 base, there was a span of 14 bases. The CDR3 spans 15 residues. Germline V gene data show CDR1 as LNHDA and CDR2 as SQIVND (reference sequence). CDR3 residues: CASAGGWMNTGELFF. CDR3 DNA sequence: TGTGCCAGTGCCGGTGGGTGGATGAACACCGGGGAGCTGTTTTTT. Full variable domain (rest looked up from reference TRBV19 and TRBJ2-2): DGGITQSPKYLFRKEGQNVTLSCEQNLNHDAMYWYRQDPGQGLRLIYYSQIVNDFQKGDIAEGYSVSREKKESFPLTVTSAQKNPTAFYLCASAGGWMNTGELFFGEGSRLTVL.

The genes are TRBV7-9 and TRBJ1-2; unclear D gene. With 3 bases removed from V and 0 bases from J, the gap between germline ends came to 5 bases. The CDR3 is 13 residues long. Germline V lookup: CDR1 SEHNR, CDR2 FQNEAQ (reference sequence). CDR3 coding DNA: TGTGCCAGCAGCTTCGCGGCTAACTATGGCTACACCTTC. Translation: CASSFAANYGYTF.

The chain couples TRBV2 to TRBJ2-1, with D uncertain. The CDR3 has 13 amino acids. Germline V lookup: CDR1 SNHLY, CDR2 FYNNEI. Trimming took 3 bases from V and 2 from J, leaving 5 bases between them. In DNA, the CDR3 is TGTGCCAGCAGTGACATCACCTACAATGAGCAGTTCTTC. Protein sequence: CASSDITYNEQFF.

The V gene is TRBV2, the J gene TRBJ2-7; 7 bases are a match to TRBD1. The germline V gene has CDR1 SNHLY and CDR2 FYNNEI. V shed 7 bases and J 4 bases; nucleotides not matched to a gene: 10. The CDR3 runs to 14 residues. The CDR3 region is CASMFRDSPYEQYF. The CDR3 DNA reads TGTGCCAGCATGTTCCGGGACAGTCCATACGAGCAGTACTTC. The full variable domain, its missing parts supplied by reference TRBV2 and TRBJ2-7, is EPEVTQTPSHQVTQMGQEVILRCVPISNHLYFYWYRQILGQKVEFLVSFYNNEISEKSEIFDDQFSVERPDGSNFTLKIRSTKLEDSAMYFCASMFRDSPYEQYFGPGTRLTVT.

The chain couples TRBV19 to TRBJ1-2; D is ambiguous. CDR3 length: 13 residues. Trimming removed 2 bases at V and 6 bases at J, with 10 bases between. The germline CDR1 and CDR2 sequences are LNHDA and SQIVND (reference sequence). CDR3 amino acids: CASSIWQEHGYTF. As DNA, the CDR3 is TGTGCCAGTAGTATATGGCAGGAACATGGCTACACCTTC.

This chain joins TRBV7-8 and TRBJ1-3; no clear D. V shed 3 bases and J shed 5 bases, with 8 bases lying between them. The CDR3 consists of 13 residues. CDR1 SGHVS and CDR2 FQNEAQ come from the germline V gene. CDR3 coding DNA: TGTGCCAGCAGCTTTAATTTTAGAAACACCATATATTTT. Its protein product is CASSFNFRNTIYF.